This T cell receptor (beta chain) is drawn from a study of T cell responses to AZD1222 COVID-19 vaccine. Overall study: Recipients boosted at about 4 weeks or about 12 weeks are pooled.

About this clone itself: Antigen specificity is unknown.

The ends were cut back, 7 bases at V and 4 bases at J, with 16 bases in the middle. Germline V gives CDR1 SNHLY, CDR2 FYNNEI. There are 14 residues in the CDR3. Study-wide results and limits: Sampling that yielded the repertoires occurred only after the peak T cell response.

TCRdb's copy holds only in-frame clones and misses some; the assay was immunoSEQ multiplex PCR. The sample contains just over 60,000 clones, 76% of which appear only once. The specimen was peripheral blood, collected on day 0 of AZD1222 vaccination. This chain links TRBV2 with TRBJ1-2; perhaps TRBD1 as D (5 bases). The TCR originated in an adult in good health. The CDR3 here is CASTRRDSAYGYTF. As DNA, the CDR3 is TGTGCCAGCACCCGCAGGGACTCGGCCTATGGCTACACCTTC.